The rows below give T cell receptor beta chains drawn from one sample of a study of blood T cell repertoires in COVID-19. Here immunoSEQ multiplex PCR was the method, and the copy in TCRdb shows in-frame clones only, minus some. Of some 33,000 clones in the sample, around 85% are singletons; the top ten hold roughly 7%. The sequenced sample consisted of peripheral blood. These receptors came from a human donor in a cohort sampled during active COVID-19. Both conserved end residues are part of each CDR3. The D gene is left open where the match is weak. Size is stated for part of the rows, as once, few or many counts, or as a class when the clone is expanded.

D: -; V: TRBV28; size: -; J: TRBJ2-7; CDR3: CASSLGGLEDYEQYF; DNA: TGTGCCAGCAGCCTCGGGGGTCTGGAGGACTACGAGCAGTACTTC
D: TRBD2; V: TRBV10-3; size: -; J: TRBJ2-2; CDR3: CAISDPTLAGVDTGELFF; DNA: TGTGCCATCAGTGACCCAACGCTAGCGGGAGTGGACACCGGGGAGCTGTTTTTT
D: TRBD2; V: TRBV12-3/TRBV12-4; size: -; J: TRBJ2-1; CDR3: CASSLLADNEQFF; DNA: TGTGCCAGCAGCCTACTAGCGGACAATGAGCAGTTCTTC
D: TRBD1; V: TRBV11-2; size: -; J: TRBJ2-7; CDR3: CASSPIGTGDEQYF; DNA: TGTGCCAGCAGCCCCATTGGGACAGGGGACGAGCAGTACTTC
D: -; V: TRBV7-6; size: few; J: TRBJ1-6; CDR3: CASSRATGKVGSPLHF; DNA: TGTGCCAGCAGCCGAGCTACAGGGAAGGTGGGGTCACCCCTCCACTTT
D: -; V: TRBV5-4; size: -; J: TRBJ2-1; CDR3: CASSAGQYNEQFF; DNA: TGTGCCAGCAGCGCGGGACAGTACAATGAGCAGTTCTTC
D: TRBD1; V: TRBV10-2; size: -; J: TRBJ1-1; CDR3: CASSGRRKGFLRDRDMNTEAFF; DNA: TGCGCCAGCAGTGGGAGGAGGAAGGGCTTTTTAAGGGACAGAGATATGAACACTGAAGCTTTCTTT
D: TRBD2; V: TRBV5-6; size: -; J: TRBJ2-5; CDR3: CASKTRTSGSQETQYF; DNA: TGTGCCAGCAAAACGCGGACTAGCGGCTCCCAAGAGACCCAGTACTTC
D: -; V: TRBV3-1/TRBV3-2; size: -; J: TRBJ2-7; CDR3: CASSHPGAYEQYF; DNA: TGTGCCAGCAGCCATCCCGGGGCCTACGAGCAGTACTTC
D: TRBD2; V: TRBV5-3; size: -; J: TRBJ2-1; CDR3: CARSLRRPGGSGEQFF; DNA: TGTGCCAGAAGCTTGAGACGCCCGGGGGGGTCGGGTGAGCAGTTCTTC
D: -; V: TRBV2; size: -; J: TRBJ2-7; CDR3: CASRIAFQSLSYEQYF; DNA: TGTGCCAGCAGAATAGCGTTCCAATCACTAAGCTACGAGCAGTACTTC
D: -; V: TRBV7-9; size: -; J: TRBJ2-1; CDR3: CATQRQVSLPGDEQFF; DNA: TGTGCCACCCAGAGACAGGTTTCTTTACCCGGGGATGAGCAGTTCTTC
D: -; V: TRBV4-1; size: few; J: TRBJ1-1; CDR3: CASTPREGSGTEAFF; DNA: TGCGCCAGCACCCCAAGGGAGGGGAGTGGTACTGAAGCTTTCTTT
D: -; V: TRBV28; size: -; J: TRBJ1-5; CDR3: CASSVGVQPQHF; DNA: TGTGCCAGCAGTGTGGGAGTTCAGCCCCAGCATTTT
D: TRBD2; V: TRBV7-2; size: -; J: TRBJ2-1; CDR3: CASSPEGTSGYNEQFF; DNA: TGTGCCAGCAGCCCGGAGGGGACTAGCGGCTACAATGAGCAGTTCTTC
D: -; V: TRBV27; size: once; J: TRBJ2-1; CDR3: CASRASNGNEQFF; DNA: TGTGCCAGCCGAGCAAGCAACGGGAATGAGCAGTTCTTC
D: TRBD2; V: TRBV2; size: -; J: TRBJ2-1; CDR3: CASTTGGGSYNEQFF; DNA: TGTGCCAGCACCACGGGGGGGGGATCCTACAATGAGCAGTTCTTC
D: TRBD1; V: TRBV6-5; size: -; J: TRBJ1-2; CDR3: CASSYTQGSYGYTF; DNA: TGTGCCAGCAGTTACACACAGGGGAGCTATGGCTACACCTTC
D: -; V: TRBV10-3; size: -; J: TRBJ2-7; CDR3: CAISEAGGAGEQYF; DNA: TGTGCCATCAGTGAGGCGGGCGGGGCGGGAGAGCAGTACTTC
D: TRBD1; V: TRBV29-1; size: -; J: TRBJ2-7; CDR3: CSLTGARGEQYF; DNA: TGCAGCTTGACAGGGGCCAGGGGCGAGCAGTACTTC
D: TRBD1; V: TRBV2; size: -; J: TRBJ2-3; CDR3: CASSPGQGESTDTQYF; DNA: TGTGCCAGCAGTCCCGGACAGGGGGAAAGCACAGATACGCAGTATTTT